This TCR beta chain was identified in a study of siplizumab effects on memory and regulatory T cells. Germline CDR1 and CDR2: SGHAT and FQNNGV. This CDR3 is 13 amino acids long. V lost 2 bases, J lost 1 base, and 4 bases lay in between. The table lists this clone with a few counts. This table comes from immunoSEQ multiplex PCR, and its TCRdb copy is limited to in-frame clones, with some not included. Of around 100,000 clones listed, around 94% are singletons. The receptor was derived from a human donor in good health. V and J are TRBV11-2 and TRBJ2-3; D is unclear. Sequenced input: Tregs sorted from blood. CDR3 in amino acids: CASSLLRTDTQYF. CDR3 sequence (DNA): TGTGCCAGCAGCTTATTGCGCACAGATACGCAGTATTTT.